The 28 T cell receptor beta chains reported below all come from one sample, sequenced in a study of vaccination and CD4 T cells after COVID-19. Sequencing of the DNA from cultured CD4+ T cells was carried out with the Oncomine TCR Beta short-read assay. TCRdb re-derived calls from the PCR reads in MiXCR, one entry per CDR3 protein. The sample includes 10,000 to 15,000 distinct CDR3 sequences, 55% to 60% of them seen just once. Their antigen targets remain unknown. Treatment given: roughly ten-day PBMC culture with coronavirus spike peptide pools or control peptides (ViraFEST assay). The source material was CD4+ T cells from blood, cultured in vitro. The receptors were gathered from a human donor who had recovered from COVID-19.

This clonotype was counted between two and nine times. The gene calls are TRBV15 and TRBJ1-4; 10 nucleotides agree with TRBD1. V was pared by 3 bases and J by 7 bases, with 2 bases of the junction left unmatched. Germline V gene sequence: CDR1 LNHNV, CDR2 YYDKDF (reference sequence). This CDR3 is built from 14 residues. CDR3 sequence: CATSSGDRGEKLFF. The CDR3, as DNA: TGTGCCACCAGCAGCGGGGACAGGGGTGAAAAACTGTTTTTT.

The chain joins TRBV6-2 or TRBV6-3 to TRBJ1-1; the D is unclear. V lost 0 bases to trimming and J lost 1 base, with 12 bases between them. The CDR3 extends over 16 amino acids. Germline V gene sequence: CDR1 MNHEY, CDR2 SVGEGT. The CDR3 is CASSYSYRTANTEAFF. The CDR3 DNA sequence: TGTGCCAGCAGTTACTCGTACCGGACGGCGAACACTGAAGCTTTCTTT.

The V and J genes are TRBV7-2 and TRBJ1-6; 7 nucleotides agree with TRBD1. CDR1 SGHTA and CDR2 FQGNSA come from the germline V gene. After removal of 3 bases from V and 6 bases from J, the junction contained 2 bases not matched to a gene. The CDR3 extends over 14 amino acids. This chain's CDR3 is CASSFRGSNSPLHF. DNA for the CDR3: TGTGCCAGCAGCTTCAGGGGGTCTAATTCACCCCTCCACTTT.

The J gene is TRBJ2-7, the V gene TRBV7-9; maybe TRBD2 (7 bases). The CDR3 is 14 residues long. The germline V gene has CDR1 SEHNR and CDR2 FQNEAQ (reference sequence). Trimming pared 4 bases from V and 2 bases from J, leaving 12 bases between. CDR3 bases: TGTGCCAGCAGCTACACAGGGACTACCTACGAGCAGTACTTC. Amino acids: CASSYTGTTYEQYF.

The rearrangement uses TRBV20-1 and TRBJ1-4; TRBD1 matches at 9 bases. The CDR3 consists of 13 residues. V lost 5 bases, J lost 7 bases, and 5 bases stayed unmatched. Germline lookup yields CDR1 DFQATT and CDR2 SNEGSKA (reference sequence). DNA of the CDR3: TGCAGTGCTTATGACAGGGGGAGTGAAAAACTGTTTTTT. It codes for CSAYDRGSEKLFF.

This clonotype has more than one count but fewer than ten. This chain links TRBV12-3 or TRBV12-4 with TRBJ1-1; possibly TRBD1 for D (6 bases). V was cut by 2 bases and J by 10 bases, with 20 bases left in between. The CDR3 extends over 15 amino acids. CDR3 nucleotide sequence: TGTGCCAGCAGTTTAATGCCGGGGGCGTCCTTTGGAGCTTTCTTT. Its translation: CASSLMPGASFGAFF.

The DNA for the CDR3 is TGCAGTGCTAGAGATCTACGGGACAGGATGAGGGGAAACACCATATATTTT. Protein product: CSARDLRDRMRGNTIYF. This sequence joins TRBV20-1 and TRBJ1-3, with 8 bases identical to TRBD1. The CDR3 consists of 17 residues. Trimming cost V 0 bases and J 4 bases; bases outside gene matches: 11. Germline CDR1 reads DFQATT; CDR2 reads SNEGSKA (reference sequence).

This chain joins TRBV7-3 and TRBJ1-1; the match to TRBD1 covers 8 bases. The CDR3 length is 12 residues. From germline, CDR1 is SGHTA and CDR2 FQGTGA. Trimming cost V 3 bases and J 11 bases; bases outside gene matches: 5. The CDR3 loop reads CASSFGTGNAFF. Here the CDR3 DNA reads TGTGCCAGCAGCTTTGGGACAGGCAATGCTTTCTTT.

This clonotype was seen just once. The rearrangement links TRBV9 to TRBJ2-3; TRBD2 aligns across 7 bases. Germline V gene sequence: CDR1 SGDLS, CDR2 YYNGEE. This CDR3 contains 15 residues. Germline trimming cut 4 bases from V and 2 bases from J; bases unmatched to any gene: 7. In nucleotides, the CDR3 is TGTGCCAGCAGCACCCTAGCGGTGGACACAGATACGCAGTATTTT. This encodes CASSTLAVDTDTQYF. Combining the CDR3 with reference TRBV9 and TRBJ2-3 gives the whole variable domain DSGVTQTPKHLITATGQRVTLRCSPRSGDLSVYWYQQSLDQGLQFLIQYYNGEERAKGNILERFSAQQFPDLHSELNLSSLELGDSALYFCASSTLAVDTDTQYFGPGTRLTVL.

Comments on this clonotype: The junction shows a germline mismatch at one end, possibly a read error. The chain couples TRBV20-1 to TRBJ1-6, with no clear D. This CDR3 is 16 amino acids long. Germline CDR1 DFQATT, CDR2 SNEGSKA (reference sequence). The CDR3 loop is CSARDRKGGGNSHLHF. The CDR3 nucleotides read TGCAGTGCTAGAGATCGAAAAGGTGGAGGTAATTCACACCTCCACTTT.

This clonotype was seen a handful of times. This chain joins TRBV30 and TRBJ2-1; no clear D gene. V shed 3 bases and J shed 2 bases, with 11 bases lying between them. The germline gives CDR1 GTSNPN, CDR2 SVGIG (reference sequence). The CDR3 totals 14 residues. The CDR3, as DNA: TGTGCCTGGAGCAGAGGTCGAACCTACAATGAGCAGTTCTTC. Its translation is CAWSRGRTYNEQFF.

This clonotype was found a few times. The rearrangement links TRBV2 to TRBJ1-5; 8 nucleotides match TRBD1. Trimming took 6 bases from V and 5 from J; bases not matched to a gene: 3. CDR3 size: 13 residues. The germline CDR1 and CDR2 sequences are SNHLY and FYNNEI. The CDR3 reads CASRYRGDQPQHF. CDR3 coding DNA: TGTGCCAGCAGGTACAGGGGGGATCAGCCCCAGCATTTT.

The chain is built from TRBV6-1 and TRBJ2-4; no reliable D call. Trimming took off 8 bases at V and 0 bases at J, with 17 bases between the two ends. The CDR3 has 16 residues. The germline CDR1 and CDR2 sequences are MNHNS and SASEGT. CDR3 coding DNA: TGTGCCAGCGTGGAAGGCGGCAGGTTAGCCAAAAACATTCAGTACTTC. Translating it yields CASVEGGRLAKNIQYF.

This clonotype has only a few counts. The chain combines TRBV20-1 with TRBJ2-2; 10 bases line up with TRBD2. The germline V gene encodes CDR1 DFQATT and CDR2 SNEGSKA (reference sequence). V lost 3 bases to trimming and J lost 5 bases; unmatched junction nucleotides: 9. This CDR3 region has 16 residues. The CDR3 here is CSARRLAGAGTGELFF. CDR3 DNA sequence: TGCAGTGCTAGGCGCCTAGCGGGAGCGGGGACCGGGGAGCTGTTTTTT.

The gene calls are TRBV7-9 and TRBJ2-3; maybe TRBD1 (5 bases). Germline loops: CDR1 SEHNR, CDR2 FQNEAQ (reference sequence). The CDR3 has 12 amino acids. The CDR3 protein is CAAGRVQDTQYF. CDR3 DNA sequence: TGTGCTGCCGGCAGGGTTCAAGATACGCAGTATTTT.

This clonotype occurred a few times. The CDR3 nucleotides are TGTGCCAGCAGCGGAGAACGGACAGGTGTCTATGGCTACACCTTC. Translation gives CASSGERTGVYGYTF. This chain joins TRBV7-2 and TRBJ1-2; 7 bases align to TRBD1. CDR3 length: 15 residues. Germline V lookup: CDR1 SGHTA, CDR2 FQGNSA. The J segment lost 4 bases and the V segment lost 5 bases, leaving 10 bases of the junction unmatched. Together with reference TRBV7-2 and TRBJ1-2, the CDR3 gives the full variable domain: GAGVSQSPSNKVTEKGKDVELRCDPISGHTALYWYRQSLGQGLEFLIYFQGNSAPDKSGLPSDRFSAERTGGSVSTLTIQRTQQEDSAVYLCASSGERTGVYGYTFGSGTRLTVV.

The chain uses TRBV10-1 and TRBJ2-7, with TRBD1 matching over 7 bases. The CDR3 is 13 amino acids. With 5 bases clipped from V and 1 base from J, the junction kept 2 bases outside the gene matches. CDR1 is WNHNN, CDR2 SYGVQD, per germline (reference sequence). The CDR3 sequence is CASSKTGSYEQYF. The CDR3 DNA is TGCGCCAGCAGTAAGACAGGGTCCTACGAGCAGTACTTC.

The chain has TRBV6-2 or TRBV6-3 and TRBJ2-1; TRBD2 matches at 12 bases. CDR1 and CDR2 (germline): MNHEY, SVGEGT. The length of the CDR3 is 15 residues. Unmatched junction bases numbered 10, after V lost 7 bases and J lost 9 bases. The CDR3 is CASTSTSGGGSEQFF. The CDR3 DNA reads TGTGCCAGCACCTCGACTAGCGGGGGCGGGAGTGAGCAGTTCTTC.

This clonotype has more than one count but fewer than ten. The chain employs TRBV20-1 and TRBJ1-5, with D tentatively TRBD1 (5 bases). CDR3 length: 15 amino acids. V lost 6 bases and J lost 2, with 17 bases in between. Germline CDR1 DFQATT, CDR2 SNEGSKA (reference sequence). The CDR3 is CSATGRGVGNQPQHF. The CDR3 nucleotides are TGCAGTGCCACAGGACGAGGGGTCGGCAATCAGCCCCAGCATTTT.

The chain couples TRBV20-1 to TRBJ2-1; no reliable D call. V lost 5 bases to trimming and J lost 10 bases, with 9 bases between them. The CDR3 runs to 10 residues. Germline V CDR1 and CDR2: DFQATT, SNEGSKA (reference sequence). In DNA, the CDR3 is TGCAGTGCTTACCGTGAGGAGCAGTTCTTC. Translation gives CSAYREEQFF.

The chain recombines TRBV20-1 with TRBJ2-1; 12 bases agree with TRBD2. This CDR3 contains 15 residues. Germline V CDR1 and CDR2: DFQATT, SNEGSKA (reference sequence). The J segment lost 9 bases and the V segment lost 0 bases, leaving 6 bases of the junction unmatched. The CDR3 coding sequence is TGCAGTGCTAGAGATCTAGCGGGAGGGTGGGGTGAGCAGTTCTTC. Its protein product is CSARDLAGGWGEQFF.

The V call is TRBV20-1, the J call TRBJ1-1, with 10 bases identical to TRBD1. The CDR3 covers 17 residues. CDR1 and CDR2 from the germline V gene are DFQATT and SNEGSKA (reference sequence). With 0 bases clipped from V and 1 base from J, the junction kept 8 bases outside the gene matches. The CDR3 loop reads CSARDRRTGGWNTEAFF. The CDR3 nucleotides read TGCAGTGCTAGAGATCGACGGACAGGGGGATGGAACACTGAAGCTTTCTTT.

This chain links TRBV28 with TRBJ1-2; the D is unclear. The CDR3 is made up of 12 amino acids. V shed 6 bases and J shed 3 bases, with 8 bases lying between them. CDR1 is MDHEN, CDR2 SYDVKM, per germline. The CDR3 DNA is TGTGCCAGCAGCAATTTCGACTATGGCTACACCTTC. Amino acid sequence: CASSNFDYGYTF.

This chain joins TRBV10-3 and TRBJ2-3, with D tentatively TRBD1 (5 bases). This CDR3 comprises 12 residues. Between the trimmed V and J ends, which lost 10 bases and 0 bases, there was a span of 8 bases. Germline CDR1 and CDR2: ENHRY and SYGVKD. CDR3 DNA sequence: TGTGCCACCAGGGCTAGCACAGATACGCAGTATTTT. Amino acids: CATRASTDTQYF.

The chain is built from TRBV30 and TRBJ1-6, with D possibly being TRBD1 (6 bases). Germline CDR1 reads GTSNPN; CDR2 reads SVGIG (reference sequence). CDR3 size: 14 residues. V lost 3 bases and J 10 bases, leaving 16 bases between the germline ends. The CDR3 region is CAWSSTGRKSPLHF. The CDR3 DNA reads TGTGCCTGGAGCTCGACAGGTCGGAAATCACCCCTCCACTTT.

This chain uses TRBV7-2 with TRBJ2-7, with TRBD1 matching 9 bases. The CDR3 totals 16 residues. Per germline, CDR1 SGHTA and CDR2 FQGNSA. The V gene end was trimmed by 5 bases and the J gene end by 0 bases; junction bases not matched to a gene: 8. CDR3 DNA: TGTGCCAGCAGCAAATCCGGGACAGGGCCCTCCTACGAGCAGTACTTC. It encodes CASSKSGTGPSYEQYF.

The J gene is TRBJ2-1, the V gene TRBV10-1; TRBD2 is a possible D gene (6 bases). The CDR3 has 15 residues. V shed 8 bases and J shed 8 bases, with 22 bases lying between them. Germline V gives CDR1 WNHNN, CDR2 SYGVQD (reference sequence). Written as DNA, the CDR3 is TGCGCCAGCCCGATTAGGGGCCAAACGGGGGATGAGCAGTTCTTC. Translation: CASPIRGQTGDEQFF.

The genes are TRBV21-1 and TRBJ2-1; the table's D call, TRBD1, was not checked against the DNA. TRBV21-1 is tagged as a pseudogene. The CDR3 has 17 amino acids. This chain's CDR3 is CASSKGLDRGTYNEQFF. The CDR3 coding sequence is TGTGCCAGCAGCAAAGGATTAGACAGGGGTACCTACAATGAGCAGTTCTTC.